The subject of this entry is one T cell receptor beta chain. J lost 5 bases, V lost 4 bases, and 5 bases had no gene match. CDR3 length equals 13 residues. CDR1 is SGDLS and CDR2 is YYNGEE in the germline V gene. This sample is drawn from a study of shared clonotypes between healthy human individuals. Assay used: immunoSEQ multiplex PCR; TCRdb lists only in-frame clones, some missing. The sample lists around 2.1 million clones; approximately 95% were seen once. The clonotype originates from a man aged 18 to 35 in good health. The rearrangement links TRBV9 to TRBJ1-2; 7 positions match TRBD1. The sequenced material came from naive CD4+ T cells sorted from blood. Indicated subset: CD45RA+ positively selected. In nucleotides, the CDR3 is TGTGCCAGCAGCCCCCAGGACAGGTATGGCTACACCTTC. It encodes CASSPQDRYGYTF. The variable domain in full, completed from reference TRBV9 and TRBJ1-2, reads DSGVTQTPKHLITATGQRVTLRCSPRSGDLSVYWYQQSLDQGLQFLIQYYNGEERAKGNILERFSAQQFPDLHSELNLSSLELGDSALYFCASSPQDRYGYTFGSGTRLTVV.